The entry below describes one T cell receptor beta chain. Its specificity is unknown. This sample stems from a study of T cells in localized non-small cell lung cancer. Using immunoSEQ multiplex PCR, the repertoire was profiled, and TCRdb retains in-frame clones only, with some absent. The data show 4,000 to 6,000 clones, 40% to 50% seen once. CDR3 length: 16 amino acids. The trim removed 0 bases at V and 3 bases at J, leaving 6 bases unmatched. Germline V gene lookup returns CDR1 SGHDN and CDR2 FVKESK. Study-level points and caveats: Heterogeneity cannot be ruled out, as sequencing used one tumor region only. Patients showing higher blood T cell density tended to see longer overall survival. Adjacent lung was found to contain a median about 55 of the top 100 tumor clones. Uninvolved adjacent lung showed peak T cell clonality, exceeding tumor.

The chain combines TRBV14 with TRBJ2-5; 8 bases agree with TRBD2. The source is a man aged 40-75 years with stage I lung adenocarcinoma. The source material was lung tumor tissue, sampled before any cancer treatment. The CDR3, as DNA: TGTGCCAGCAGCCAAGACCGGGAGGGTATCAAAGAGACCCAGTACTTC. Translated: CASSQDREGIKETQYF.